Described below is a single T cell receptor beta chain sequence and its context. This CDR3 spans 19 amino acids. The junction had 15 bases not matched to a gene; V was cut back by 3 bases and J by 6 bases. The Seattle patients, enrolled during active infection, were followed longitudinally. Assay used: immunoSEQ multiplex PCR; TCRdb lists only in-frame clones, some missing. The repertoire includes roughly 410,000 clones, 70% to 90% of them detected once, and roughly 1.5% sits in the top ten. This sample was taken from a study of blood T cell repertoires in COVID-19. Study context: Some COVID-19 samples were acute and others convalescent; all came from the United States, Italy and Spain.

J is TRBJ2-3 and V is TRBV23-1; TRBD2 matches at 13 bases. TRBV23-1 is given ORF status, its function remaining uncertain. This receptor was identified in a woman in her thirties or forties with COVID-19, enrolled during active disease. The sequenced material came from peripheral blood. The CDR3 nucleotides are TGCGCCAGCAGTCACTACCCTGCGGGGACTAGCGGGGACGGGGATACGCAGTATTTT. As protein: CASSHYPAGTSGDGDTQYF.